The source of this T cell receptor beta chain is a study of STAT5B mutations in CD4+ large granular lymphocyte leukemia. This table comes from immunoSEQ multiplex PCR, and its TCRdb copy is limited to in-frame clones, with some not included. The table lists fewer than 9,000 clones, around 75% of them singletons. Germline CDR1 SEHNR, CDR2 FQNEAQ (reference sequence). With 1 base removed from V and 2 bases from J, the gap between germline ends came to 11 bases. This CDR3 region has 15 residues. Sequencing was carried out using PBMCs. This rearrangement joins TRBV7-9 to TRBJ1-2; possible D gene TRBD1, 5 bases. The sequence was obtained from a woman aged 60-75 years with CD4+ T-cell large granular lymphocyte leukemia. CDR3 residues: CASSLVRQLNYGYTF. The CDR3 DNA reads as TGTGCCAGCAGCTTAGTGAGACAGCTAAACTATGGCTACACCTTC.